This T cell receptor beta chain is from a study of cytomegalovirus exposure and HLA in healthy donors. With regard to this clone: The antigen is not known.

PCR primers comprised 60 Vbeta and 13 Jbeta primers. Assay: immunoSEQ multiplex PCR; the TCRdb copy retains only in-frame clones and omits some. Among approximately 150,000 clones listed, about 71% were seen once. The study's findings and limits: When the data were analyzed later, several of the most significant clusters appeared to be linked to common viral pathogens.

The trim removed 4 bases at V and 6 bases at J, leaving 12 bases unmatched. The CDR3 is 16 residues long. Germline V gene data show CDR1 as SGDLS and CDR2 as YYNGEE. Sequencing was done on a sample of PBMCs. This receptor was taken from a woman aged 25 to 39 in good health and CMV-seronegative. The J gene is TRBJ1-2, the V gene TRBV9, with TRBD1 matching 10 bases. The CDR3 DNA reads TGTGCCAGCAGCCCCATGCCGCGACAGGGGGCGGATGGCTACACCTTC. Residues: CASSPMPRQGADGYTF.